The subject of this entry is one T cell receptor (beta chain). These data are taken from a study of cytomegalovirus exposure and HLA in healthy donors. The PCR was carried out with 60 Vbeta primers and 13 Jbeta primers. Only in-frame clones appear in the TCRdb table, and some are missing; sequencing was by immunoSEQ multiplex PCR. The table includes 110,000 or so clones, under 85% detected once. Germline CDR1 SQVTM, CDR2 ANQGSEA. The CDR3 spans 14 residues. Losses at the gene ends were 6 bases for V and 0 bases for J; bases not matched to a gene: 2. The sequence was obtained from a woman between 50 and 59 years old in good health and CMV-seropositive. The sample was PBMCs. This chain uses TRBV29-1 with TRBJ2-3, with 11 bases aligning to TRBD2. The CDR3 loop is CSVGTSGSTDTQYF. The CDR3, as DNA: TGCAGCGTGGGGACTAGCGGTAGCACAGATACGCAGTATTTT.